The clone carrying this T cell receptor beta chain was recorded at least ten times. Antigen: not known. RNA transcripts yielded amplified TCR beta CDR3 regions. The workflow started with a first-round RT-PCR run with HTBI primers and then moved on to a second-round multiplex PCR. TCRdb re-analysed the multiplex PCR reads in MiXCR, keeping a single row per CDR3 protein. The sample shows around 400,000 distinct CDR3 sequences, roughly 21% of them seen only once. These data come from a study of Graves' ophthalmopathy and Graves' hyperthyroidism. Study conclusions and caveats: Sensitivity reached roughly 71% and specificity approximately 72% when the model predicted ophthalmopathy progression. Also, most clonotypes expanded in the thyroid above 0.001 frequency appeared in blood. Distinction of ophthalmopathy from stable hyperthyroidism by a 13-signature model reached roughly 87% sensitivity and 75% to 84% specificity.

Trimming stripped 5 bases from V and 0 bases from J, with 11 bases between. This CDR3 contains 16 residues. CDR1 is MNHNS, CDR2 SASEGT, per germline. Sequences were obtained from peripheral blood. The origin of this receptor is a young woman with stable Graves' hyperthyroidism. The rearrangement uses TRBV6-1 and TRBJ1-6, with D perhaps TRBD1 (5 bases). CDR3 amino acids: CASSKPGSSYNSPLHF. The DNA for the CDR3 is TGTGCCAGCAGTAAGCCAGGGAGCTCCTATAATTCACCCCTCCACTTT.